The present T cell receptor (beta chain) was sequenced within a study of PD-L1 blockade in urothelial cancer (dated by TCRdb to between 2016 and 2019). The study in broad terms: Therapy was started in the mid-2010s for all patients, and atezolizumab 1,200 mg was administered intravenously every 3 weeks. About 90% of the 29 patients were identified as males with urothelial cancer of bladder origin, and a prior smoking history was reported by 18 of 29 patients. Blood samples were analyzed at 3 weeks after treatment start (second dose) and at 6 weeks after treatment start. An exploratory multi-omic analysis was conducted of the somatic, immune and clinical correlates of response to PD-L1 blockade with atezolizumab in urothelial cancer. Durable clinical benefit was defined as progression-free survival longer than 6 months, and TCR features were also tested against progression-free and overall survival. Under 30 patients had pretreatment blood TCR-seq, some 24 had at least one posttreatment blood collection, and some 24 had tumor TCR-seq. In the same patients who had TCR sequencing, pretreatment tumors also underwent whole exome sequencing and RNA sequencing. TCR sequencing covered pretreatment tumor samples and matched, serially collected peripheral blood taken before and after atezolizumab treatment. A median of about 150,000 T cells and approximately 86,000 unique TCRs was obtained from blood samples, and a median clonality of approximately 0.08 was observed. Patients had an ECOG performance status of 0 or 1 and had received between 0 and 3 prior chemotherapy regimens. About 10 patients achieved durable clinical benefit and approximately 20 did not. Findings and caveats that apply to the study as a whole: Because the sample size was small (n of about 27) and many of the analyses were exploratory, the results are meant to be hypothesis-generating. Improved progression-free and overall survival was found to be associated with pretreatment peripheral blood TCR clonality below the median. At 3 weeks after the start of treatment, tumor-associated TCR clones in peripheral blood had expanded more in patients with durable benefit (n ≈ 22, p = 0.022).

Synthetic TCR analog templates were spiked into each PCR to estimate absolute template abundance from read counts. The immunoSEQ assay was used to amplify TCRbeta CDR3 regions from genomic DNA with bias-controlled V and J gene primers. Sequencing of rearranged TCRbeta segments was performed at approximately 20X coverage. The authors' analysis ran thus. Sequencing errors were corrected by clustering and CDR3s were annotated against IMGT to assign V, D and J genes. Downstream analyses used only productive TCRbeta rearrangements, leaving out any out-of-frame or stop-codon sequences. To compute clonality, Shannon entropy was normalized by the log of the number of unique productive sequences and then subtracted from one. Fisher's exact test with Benjamini-Hochberg correction, at a threshold of adjusted p below 0.01, was used to find clones that differed between time points or between blood and tumor. Here the immuneACCESS table is served through TCRdb, limited to in-frame sequences with V and J called. Missing clones are a known gap in these copies; in checked studies unresolved V genes cover under half, and the rest lacks a known reason. V, J and clone size are those of that table, while D and trimming were read from the DNA. Recorded for this sample are 70,000 to 75,000 clones; around 90% of them occurred a single time. Together, the top ten hold under 6% of the sample.

The sample's time point label, in plain terms: pretreatment peripheral blood. The cohort included about 29 patients with locally advanced or metastatic urothelial carcinoma who were treated at Memorial Sloan Kettering on a trial protocol. Peripheral blood mononuclear cells were collected pretreatment and during treatment, at between 1 and 8 total time points per patient. The Qiagen DNeasy Blood extraction kit was used to purify genomic DNA from total PBMCs and tumor samples. PBMCs were collected pretreatment and during treatment, and were isolated and stored as previously described. Concerning this clone itself: Its recognized antigen is unknown. There are no base qualities to consult, and no much larger clone falls within one base.

As encoded in the germline V gene (reference sequence), CDR1 is MNHEY while CDR2 is SMNVEV. Between the V and J ends, shortened by 9 bases and 6 bases respectively, the junction contains 14 bases. The CDR3 holds 12 amino acids from the cysteine to the phenylalanine. Kept here is only the CDR3 DNA, which spans 36 bases and is read in frame from base 1. The V and J genes are TRBV27 and TRBJ1-2, with TRBD1 tentatively as D gene (5 bases match). This sequence originates from a man in his 70s with urothelial cancer. The sample was PBMCs, taken around atezolizumab (anti-PD-L1) treatment. The DNA sequence reads TGTGCCAGTCAAGGGGATCAGAATGGCTACACCTTC. It encodes CASQGDQNGYTF.